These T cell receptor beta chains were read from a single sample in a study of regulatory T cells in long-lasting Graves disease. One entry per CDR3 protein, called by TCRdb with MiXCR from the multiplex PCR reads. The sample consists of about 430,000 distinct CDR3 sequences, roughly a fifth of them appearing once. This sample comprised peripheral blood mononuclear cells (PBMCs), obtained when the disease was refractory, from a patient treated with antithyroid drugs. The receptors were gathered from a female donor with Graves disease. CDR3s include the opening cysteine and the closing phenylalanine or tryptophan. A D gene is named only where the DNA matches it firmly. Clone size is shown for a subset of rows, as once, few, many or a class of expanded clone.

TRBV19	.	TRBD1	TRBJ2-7	CASGTGGTLSYEQHF	TGTGCCAGCGGGACAGGGGGCACCTTATCCTACGAGCAGCACTTC
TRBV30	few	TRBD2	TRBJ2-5	CAWGSSGSKETQYF	TGTGCCTGGGGATCTAGCGGGAGTAAGGAGACCCAGTACTTC
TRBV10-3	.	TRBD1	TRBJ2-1	CATGTGDEQFF	TGTGCCACTGGGACAGGGGATGAGCAGTTCTTC
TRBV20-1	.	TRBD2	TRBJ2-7	CSARGAGDLNEQHF	TGCAGTGCTAGAGGAGCGGGAGACCTCAACGAGCAGCACTTC
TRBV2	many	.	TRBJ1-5	CASSWRFNSNQPQHF	TGTGCCAGCAGTTGGCGGTTTAATAGCAATCAGCCCCAGCATTTT
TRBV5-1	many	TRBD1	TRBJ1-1	CASSLNSGGGTEAFF	TGCGCCAGCAGCTTGAACTCAGGGGGTGGCACTGAAGCTTTCTTT
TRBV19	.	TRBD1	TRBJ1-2	CASSGTGVYGYTF	TGTGCCAGTAGTGGGACAGGGGTATATGGCTACACCTTC
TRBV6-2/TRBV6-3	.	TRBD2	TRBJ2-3	CASRPGLAGADTQYF	TGTGCCAGCAGACCCGGACTAGCGGGAGCAGATACGCAGTATTTT
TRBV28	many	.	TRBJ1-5	CASSTPPYQPQHF	TGTGCCAGCAGCACTCCCCCATATCAGCCCCAGCATTTT
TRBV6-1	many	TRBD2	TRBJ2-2	CASSRGLAGTGELFF	TGTGCCAGCAGTAGGGGACTAGCGGGGACCGGGGAGCTGTTTTTT
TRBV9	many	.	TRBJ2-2	CASSVGGELFF	TGTGCCAGCAGCGTAGGCGGGGAGCTGTTTTTT
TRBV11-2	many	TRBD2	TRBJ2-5	CASSLLPRGSRETQYF	TGTGCCAGCAGCTTACTCCCCCGCGGGAGCCGGGAGACCCAGTACTTC
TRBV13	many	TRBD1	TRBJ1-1	CAAGGENKNTEAFF	TGTGCAGCAGGGGGAGAAAACAAAAACACTGAAGCTTTCTTT
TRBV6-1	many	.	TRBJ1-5	CASREISGTSSQPQHF	TGTGCCAGCAGGGAGATATCTGGTACCAGTAGCCAGCCCCAGCATTTT
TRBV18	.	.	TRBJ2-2	CASSPEDMNTGELFF	TGTGCCAGCTCCCCCGAGGACATGAACACCGGGGAGCTGTTTTTT
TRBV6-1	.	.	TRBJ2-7	CASSELGSNSYEQYF	TGTGCCAGCAGTGAATTGGGGAGTAACTCCTACGAGCAGTACTTC
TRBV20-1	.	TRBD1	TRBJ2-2	CSATVPGQGESGELFF	TGCAGTGCCACGGTTCCGGGACAGGGGGAATCCGGGGAGCTGTTTTTT
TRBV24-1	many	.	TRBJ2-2	CATSDNQIDTGELFF	TGTGCCACCAGTGACAACCAAATTGATACCGGGGAGCTGTTTTTT
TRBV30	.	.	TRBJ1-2	CAWSLGGANYGYTF	TGTGCCTGGAGCCTGGGGGGGGCAAACTATGGCTACACCTTC
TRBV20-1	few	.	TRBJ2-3	CSGPGGTDTQYF	TGCAGCGGGCCCGGGGGCACAGATACGCAGTATTTT
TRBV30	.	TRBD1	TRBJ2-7	CACLLKQGALGEQYF	TGTGCCTGCCTACTGAAACAGGGGGCGTTAGGCGAGCAGTACTTC
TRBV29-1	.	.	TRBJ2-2	CSVARGEGAGELFF	TGCAGCGTCGCCAGGGGGGAAGGGGCCGGGGAGCTGTTTTTT
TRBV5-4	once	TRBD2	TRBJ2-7	CASSLTRGRDGEQYF	TGTGCCAGCAGCTTAACTCGCGGGAGGGATGGCGAGCAGTACTTC
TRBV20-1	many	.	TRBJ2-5	CSAKVLLETQYF	TGCAGTGCCAAGGTCTTGCTGGAGACCCAGTACTTC
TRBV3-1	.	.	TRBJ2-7	CASSQGGRTYEQYF	TGTGCCAGCAGCCAAGGGGGGAGAACCTACGAGCAGTACTTC
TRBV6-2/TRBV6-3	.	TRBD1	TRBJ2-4	CAVTRDRGGIQYF	TGTGCCGTCACCCGGGACAGGGGTGGCATTCAGTACTTC
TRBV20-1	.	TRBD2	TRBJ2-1	CSARVGTSAYNEQFF	TGCAGTGCTAGAGTTGGGACTAGCGCCTACAATGAGCAGTTCTTC
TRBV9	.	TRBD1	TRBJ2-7	CASSPDREFYEQYF	TGTGCCAGCAGCCCTGACAGGGAGTTCTACGAGCAGTACTTC
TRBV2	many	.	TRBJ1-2	CASSEGQGIYGYTF	TGTGCCAGCAGTGAAGGGCAGGGGATCTATGGCTACACCTTC
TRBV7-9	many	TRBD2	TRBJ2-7	CASSATAGHYEQYF	TGTGCCAGCAGCGCCACAGCGGGGCACTACGAGCAGTACTTC
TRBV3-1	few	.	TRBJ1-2	CASSPRAGPNYGYTF	TGTGCCAGCAGCCCCCGGGCAGGGCCTAACTATGGCTACACCTTC
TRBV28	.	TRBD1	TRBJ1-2	CASCGQGRFDYTF	TGTGCCAGCTGCGGACAGGGACGATTCGACTACACCTTC
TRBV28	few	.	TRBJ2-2	CASTMGGAGELFF	TGTGCCAGCACCATGGGCGGGGCCGGGGAGCTGTTTTTT
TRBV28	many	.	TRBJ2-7	CASSRDAPYEQYF	TGTGCCAGCAGCCGGGATGCTCCCTACGAGCAGTACTTC
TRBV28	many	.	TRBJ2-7	CASSLSGYSYEQYF	TGTGCCAGCAGTTTATCAGGGTACTCCTACGAGCAGTACTTC
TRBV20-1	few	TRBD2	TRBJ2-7	CSARERLAGVAYEQYF	TGCAGTGCTAGAGAGAGACTAGCGGGAGTGGCATACGAGCAGTACTTC
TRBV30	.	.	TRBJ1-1	CAWSVVRRTEAFF	TGTGCCTGGAGTGTAGTCCGACGGACTGAAGCTTTCTTT
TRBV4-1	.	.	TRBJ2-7	CASSLSRQGRNEQYF	TGCGCCAGCAGCCTATCACGGCAGGGTCGCAACGAGCAGTACTTC
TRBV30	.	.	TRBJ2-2	CAFCPTGELFF	TGTGCCTTTTGCCCCACCGGGGAGCTGTTTTTT
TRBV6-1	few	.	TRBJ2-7	CASTPRVGGSYEQYF	TGTGCCAGCACCCCTCGGGTGGGGGGCTCCTACGAGCAGTACTTC
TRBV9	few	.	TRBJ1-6	CASSVEGRENSPLHF	TGTGCCAGCAGCGTAGAAGGCAGGGAGAATTCACCCCTCCACTTT
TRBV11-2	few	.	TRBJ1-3	CASSLRVSGNTIYF	TGTGCCAGCAGCTTACGGGTTTCTGGAAACACCATATATTTT
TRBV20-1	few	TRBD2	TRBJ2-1	CSAHGTSGRPSYNEQFF	TGCAGTGCTCATGGGACTAGCGGGAGGCCCTCCTACAATGAGCAGTTCTTC
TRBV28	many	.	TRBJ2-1	CASSSTWFLGSGTTDNEQFF	TGTGCCAGCAGTTCCACATGGTTCCTGGGTAGCGGCACTACTGACAATGAGCAGTTCTTC
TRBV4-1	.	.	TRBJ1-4	CASSLPLSRGRTNEKLFF	TGCGCCAGCAGCCTCCCCCTTAGCCGGGGGCGGACTAATGAAAAACTGTTTTTT
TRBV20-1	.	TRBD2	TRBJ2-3	CSARDTSGRSDTQYF	TGCAGTGCTAGAGATACTAGCGGGAGGTCTGATACGCAGTATTTT
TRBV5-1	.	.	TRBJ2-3	CASSLDRLTDTQYF	TGCGCCAGCAGCTTGGACAGGCTTACAGATACGCAGTATTTT
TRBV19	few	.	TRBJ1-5	CASSIVEGPFNQPQHF	TGTGCCAGTAGTATAGTGGAGGGACCCTTCAATCAGCCCCAGCATTTT
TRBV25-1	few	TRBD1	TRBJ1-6	CASSDIPGTGPSPLHF	TGTGCCAGCAGTGATATACCCGGGACAGGGCCTTCACCCCTCCACTTT
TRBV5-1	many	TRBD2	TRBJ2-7	CASSSGLTASYEQYF	TGCGCCAGCAGTTCGGGACTAACCGCCTCCTACGAGCAGTACTTC
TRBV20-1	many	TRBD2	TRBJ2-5	CSSRNPEREEETQYF	TGCAGTAGTCGTAATCCAGAGCGGGAGGAAGAGACCCAGTACTTC
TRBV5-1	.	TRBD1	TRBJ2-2	CASRGGGSAGELFF	TGCGCCAGTCGAGGGGGCGGATCCGCCGGGGAGCTGTTTTTT
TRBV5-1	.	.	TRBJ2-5	CASSLDGGNQETQYF	TGCGCCAGCAGCTTGGATGGCGGAAACCAAGAGACCCAGTACTTC
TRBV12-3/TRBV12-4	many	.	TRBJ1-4	CASSLRTVYEKLFF	TGTGCCAGCAGTTTAAGGACAGTTTATGAAAAACTGTTTTTT
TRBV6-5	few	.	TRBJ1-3	CASSFLDSSGNTIYF	TGTGCCAGCAGTTTCCTGGACAGCTCTGGAAACACCATATATTTT
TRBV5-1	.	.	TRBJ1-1	CASSLDDGGSDTEAFF	TGCGCCAGCAGCCTAGACGACGGGGGGTCGGACACTGAAGCTTTCTTT